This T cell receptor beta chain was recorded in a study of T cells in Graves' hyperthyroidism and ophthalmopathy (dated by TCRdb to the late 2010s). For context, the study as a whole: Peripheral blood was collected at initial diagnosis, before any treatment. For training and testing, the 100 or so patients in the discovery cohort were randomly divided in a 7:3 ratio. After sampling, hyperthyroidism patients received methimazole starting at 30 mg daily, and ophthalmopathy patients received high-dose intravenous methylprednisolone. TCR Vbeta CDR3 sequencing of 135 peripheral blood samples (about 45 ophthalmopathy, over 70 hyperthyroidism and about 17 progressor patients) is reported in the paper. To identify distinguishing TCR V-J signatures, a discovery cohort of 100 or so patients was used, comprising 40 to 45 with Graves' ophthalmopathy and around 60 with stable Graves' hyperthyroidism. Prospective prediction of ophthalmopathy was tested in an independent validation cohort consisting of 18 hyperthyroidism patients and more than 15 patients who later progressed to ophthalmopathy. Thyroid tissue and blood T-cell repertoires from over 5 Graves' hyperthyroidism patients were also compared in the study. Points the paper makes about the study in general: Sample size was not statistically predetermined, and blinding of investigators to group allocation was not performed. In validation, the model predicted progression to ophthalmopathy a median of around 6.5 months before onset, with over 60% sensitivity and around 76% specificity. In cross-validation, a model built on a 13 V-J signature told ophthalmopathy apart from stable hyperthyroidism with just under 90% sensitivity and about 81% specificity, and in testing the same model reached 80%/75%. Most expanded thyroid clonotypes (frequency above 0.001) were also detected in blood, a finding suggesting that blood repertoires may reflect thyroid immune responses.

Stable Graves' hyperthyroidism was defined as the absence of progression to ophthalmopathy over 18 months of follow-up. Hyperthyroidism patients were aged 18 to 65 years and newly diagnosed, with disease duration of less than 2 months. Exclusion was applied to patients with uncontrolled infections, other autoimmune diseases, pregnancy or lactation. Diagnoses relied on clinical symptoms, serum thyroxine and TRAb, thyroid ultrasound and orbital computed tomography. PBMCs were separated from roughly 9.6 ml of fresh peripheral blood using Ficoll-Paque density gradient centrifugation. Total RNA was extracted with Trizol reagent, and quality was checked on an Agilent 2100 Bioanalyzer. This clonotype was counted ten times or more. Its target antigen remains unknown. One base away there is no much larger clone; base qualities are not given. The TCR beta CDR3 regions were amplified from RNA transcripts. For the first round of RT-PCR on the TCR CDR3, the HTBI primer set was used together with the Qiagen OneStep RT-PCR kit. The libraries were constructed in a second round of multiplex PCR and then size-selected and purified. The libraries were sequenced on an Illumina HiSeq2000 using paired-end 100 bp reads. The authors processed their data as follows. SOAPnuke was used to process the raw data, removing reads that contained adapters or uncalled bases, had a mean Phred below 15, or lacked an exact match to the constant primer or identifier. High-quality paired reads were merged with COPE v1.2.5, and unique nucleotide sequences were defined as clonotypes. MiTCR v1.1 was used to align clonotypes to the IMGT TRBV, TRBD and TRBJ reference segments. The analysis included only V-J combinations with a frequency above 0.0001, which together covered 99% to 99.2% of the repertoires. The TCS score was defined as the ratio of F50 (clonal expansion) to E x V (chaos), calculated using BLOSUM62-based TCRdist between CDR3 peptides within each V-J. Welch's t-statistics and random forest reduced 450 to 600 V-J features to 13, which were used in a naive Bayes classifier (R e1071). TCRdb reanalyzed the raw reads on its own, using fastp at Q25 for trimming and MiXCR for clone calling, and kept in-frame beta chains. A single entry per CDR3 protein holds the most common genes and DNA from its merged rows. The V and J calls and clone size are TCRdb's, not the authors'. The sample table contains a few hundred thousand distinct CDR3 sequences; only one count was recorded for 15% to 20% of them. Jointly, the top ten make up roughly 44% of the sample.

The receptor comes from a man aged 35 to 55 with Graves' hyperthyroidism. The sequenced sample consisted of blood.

In nucleotides, the sequence is TGTGCCAGCGTCGGGGACGCCACAGATACGCAGTATTTT. This yields the protein CASVGDATDTQYF. This chain joins TRBV6-1 to TRBJ2-3, with the D gene possibly TRBD1 or TRBD2, each one fitting 5 bases. CDR3 length: 13 amino acids, cysteine to phenylalanine. The read is trimmed to its CDR3 DNA, 39 bases read in frame from base 1. The trim is 8 bases for V and 2 bases for J, with a gap of 11 bases between the germline ends. The CDR1 and CDR2 encoded by the germline V gene are MNHNS and SASEGT.